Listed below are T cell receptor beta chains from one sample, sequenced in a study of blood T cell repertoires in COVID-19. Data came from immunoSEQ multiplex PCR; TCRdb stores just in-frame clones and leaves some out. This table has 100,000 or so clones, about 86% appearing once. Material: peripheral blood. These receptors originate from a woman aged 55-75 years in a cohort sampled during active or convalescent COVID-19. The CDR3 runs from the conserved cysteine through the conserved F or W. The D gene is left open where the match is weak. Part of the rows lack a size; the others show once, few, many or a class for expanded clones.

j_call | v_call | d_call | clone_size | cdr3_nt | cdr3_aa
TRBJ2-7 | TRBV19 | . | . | TGTGCCAGTAGTATAGGATGGCGCGGCAGGGCGAGCTCCTACGAGCAGTGCTTC | CASSIGWRGRASSYEQCF
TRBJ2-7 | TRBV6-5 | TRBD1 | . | TGTGCCATTCCTGGCGGTGAGGGGGACAGTGACGAGCAGTACTTC | CAIPGGEGDSDEQYF
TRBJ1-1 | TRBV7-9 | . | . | TGTGCCAGCAGCTTACTGGGGGGGACCGGGAACACTGAAGCTTTCTTT | CASSLLGGTGNTEAFF
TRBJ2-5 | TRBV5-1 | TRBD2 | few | TGCGCCAGCAGCCTCCTGGGCACGGCGGGAGGAGAGACCCAGTACTTC | CASSLLGTAGGETQYF
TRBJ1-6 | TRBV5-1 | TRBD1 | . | TGCGCCAGCAGCCCGACCGGAAAAGGGGGCAATTCACCCCTCCACTTT | CASSPTGKGGNSPLHF
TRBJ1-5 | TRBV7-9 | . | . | TGTGCCAGCAGCCTTGCTGGGGCTATAGGCAATCAGCCCCAGCATTTT | CASSLAGAIGNQPQHF
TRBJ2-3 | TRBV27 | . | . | TGTGCCAGCAGCCTAGAGGGGACAAGGAGGATTACGCAGTATTTT | CASSLEGTRRITQYF
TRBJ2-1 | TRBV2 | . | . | TGTGCCAGCACCCTCCTCCCTCAGGGTGAGCAGTTCTTC | CASTLLPQGEQFF
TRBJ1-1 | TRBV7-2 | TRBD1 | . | TGTGCCAGCAGCCTGCCGGGACAGCGCATGAACACTGAAGCTTTCTTT | CASSLPGQRMNTEAFF
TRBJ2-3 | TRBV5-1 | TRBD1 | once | TGCGCCAGCAGCTTGGGGGGACAGGGGGCGCGGGATACGCAGTATTTT | CASSLGGQGARDTQYF
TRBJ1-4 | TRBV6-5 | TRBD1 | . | TGTGCCAGCAGGGGGACAGGGGGCACTGAAAAACTGTTTTTT | CASRGTGGTEKLFF
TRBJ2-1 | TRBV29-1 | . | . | TGCAGCGTTGGGCAGGGGCCCCATGAGCAGTTCTTC | CSVGQGPHEQFF
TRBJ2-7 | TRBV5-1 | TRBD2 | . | TGCGCCAGCAGCTCTAGCGGGAGTGACTACGAGCAGTACTTC | CASSSSGSDYEQYF
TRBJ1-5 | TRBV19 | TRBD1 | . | TGTGCCAGTAGTTCCCGGGACAGGGGCAATCAGCCCCAGCATTTT | CASSSRDRGNQPQHF
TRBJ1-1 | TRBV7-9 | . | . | TGTGCCAGCAGCTTAGAGGTTATAGCCTCTGAAGCTTTCTTT | CASSLEVIASEAFF
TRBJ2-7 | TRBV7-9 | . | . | TGTGCCAGCAGCTTAGGTACAGACGCCTACGAGCAGTACTTC | CASSLGTDAYEQYF
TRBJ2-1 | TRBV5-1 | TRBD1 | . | TGCGCCAGCAGCTTAGGGACAGAGGGAAATGAGCAGTTCTTC | CASSLGTEGNEQFF
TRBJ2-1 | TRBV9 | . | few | TGTGCCAGCAGCGACTTATCGACAGCGCCGGGGCAGTTCTTC | CASSDLSTAPGQFF
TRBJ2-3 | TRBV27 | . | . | TGTGCCAGCAGCCATCGACAGGAAACAGATACGCAGTATTTT | CASSHRQETDTQYF
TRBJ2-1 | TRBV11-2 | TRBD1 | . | TGTGCCAGCAGCACGCAGACAGGGGACATCAATGAGCAGTTCTTC | CASSTQTGDINEQFF
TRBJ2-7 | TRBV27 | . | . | TGTGCCAGCCGGAGCGGGCCATCCTACGAGCAGTACTTC | CASRSGPSYEQYF
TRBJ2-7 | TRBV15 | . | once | TGTGCCACCAGCAGAGATAGATCCAGGAAGCACGAGCAGTACTTC | CATSRDRSRKHEQYF
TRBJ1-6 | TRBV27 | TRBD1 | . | TGTGCCAGCAGTTTAGAGGGGCAGGGGGCTTCACCCCTCCACTTT | CASSLEGQGASPLHF
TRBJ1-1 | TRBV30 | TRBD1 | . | TGTGCCTGGAGTGCCGGACAGGGGGGGAATGAAGCTTTCTTT | CAWSAGQGGNEAFF
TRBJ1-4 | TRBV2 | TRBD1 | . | TGTGCCAGCAGTGCACAGGGGAATGAAAAACTGTTTTTT | CASSAQGNEKLFF
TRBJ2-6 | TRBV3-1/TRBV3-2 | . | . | TGTGCCAGCAGCCCACAGGGCCCCAGGGCCCCTGGGGCCAACGTCCTGACTTTC | CASSPQGPRAPGANVLTF
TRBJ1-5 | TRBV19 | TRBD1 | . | TGTGCCAGTAGTGACCGACAGGGGGGATACAATCAGCCCCAGCATTTT | CASSDRQGGYNQPQHF
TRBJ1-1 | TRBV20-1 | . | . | TGCAGTGCTAGAAACACCGAAGCTTTCTTT | CSARNTEAFF
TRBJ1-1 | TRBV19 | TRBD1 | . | TGTGCCAGTAGTATTCTTGACAGGGGGCTAACTGAAGCTTTCTTT | CASSILDRGLTEAFF
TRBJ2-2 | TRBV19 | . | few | TGTGCCAGTAGTGTACAGAACACCGGGGAGCTGTTTTTT | CASSVQNTGELFF
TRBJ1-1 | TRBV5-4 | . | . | TGTGCCAGCAGCTTGGACAGGGTGGGGGTCATGAACACTGAAGCTTTCTTT | CASSLDRVGVMNTEAFF
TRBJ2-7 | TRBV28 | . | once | TGTGCCAGCAGCCCAGGCTACGAGCAGTACTTC | CASSPGYEQYF
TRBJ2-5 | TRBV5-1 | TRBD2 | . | TGCGCCAGCAGCTTGCTGGGACTAGCGGGGGGGCAAGAGACCCAGTACTTC | CASSLLGLAGGQETQYF
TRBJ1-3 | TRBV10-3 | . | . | TGTGCCATCAGTGAGGGGGACACAAGCTCTGGAAACACCATATATTTT | CAISEGDTSSGNTIYF
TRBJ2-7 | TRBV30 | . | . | TGTGCCTGGAGTCGGGAGACCAAGGGATCCGAGCAGTACTTC | CAWSRETKGSEQYF
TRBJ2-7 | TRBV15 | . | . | TGTGCCACCAGCAGAGACCAAGGGGTCTACGAGCAGTACTTC | CATSRDQGVYEQYF
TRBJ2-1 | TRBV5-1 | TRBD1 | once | TGCGCCAGCAGCTTGGGGGACAGTCTCTACAATGAGCAGTTCTTC | CASSLGDSLYNEQFF
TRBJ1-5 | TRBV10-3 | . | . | TGTGCCATCAGTCCGTCAGGGGACGGCAATCAGCCCCAGCATTTT | CAISPSGDGNQPQHF
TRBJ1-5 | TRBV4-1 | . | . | TGCGGCAGCCAAACTTTCCCCCCGCGGGCTTGCCAGCATTTT | CGSQTFPPRACQHF
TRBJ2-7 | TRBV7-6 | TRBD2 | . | TGTGCCAGCAGTCTAGCGGGGCAGGGGGTTTACGAGCAGTACTTC | CASSLAGQGVYEQYF
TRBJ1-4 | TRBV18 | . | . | TGTGCCACCTCAGGCTCCAGGGATGAAAAACTGTTTTTT | CATSGSRDEKLFF
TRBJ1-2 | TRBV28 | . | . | TGTGCCAGCAGTTGGGTAGGGAGTCGGAGAGGCTACACCTTC | CASSWVGSRRGYTF
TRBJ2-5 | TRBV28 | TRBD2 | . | TGTGCCAGCAGTTCCACCGGGGGGATTGGAGAGACCCAGTACTTC | CASSSTGGIGETQYF
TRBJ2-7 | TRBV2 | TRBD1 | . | TGTGCCAGCAGTCTGGACTCGGGGGACAGGTACGAGCAGTACTTC | CASSLDSGDRYEQYF
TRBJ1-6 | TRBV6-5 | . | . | TGTGCCAGCAGCGGAGACGATAATTCACCCCTCCACTTT | CASSGDDNSPLHF